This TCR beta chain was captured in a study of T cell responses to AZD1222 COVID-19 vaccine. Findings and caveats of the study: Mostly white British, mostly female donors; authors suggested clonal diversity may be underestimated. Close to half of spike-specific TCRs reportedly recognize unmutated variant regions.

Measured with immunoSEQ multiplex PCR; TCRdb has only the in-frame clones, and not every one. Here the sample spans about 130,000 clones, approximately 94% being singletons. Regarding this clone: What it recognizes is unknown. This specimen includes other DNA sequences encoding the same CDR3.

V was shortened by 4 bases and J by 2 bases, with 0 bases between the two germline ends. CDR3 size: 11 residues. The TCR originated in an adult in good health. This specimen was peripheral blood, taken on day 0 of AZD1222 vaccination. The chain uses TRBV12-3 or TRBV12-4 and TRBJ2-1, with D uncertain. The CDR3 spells CASSSYNEQFF. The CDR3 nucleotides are TGTGCCAGCAGTTCCTACAATGAGCAGTTCTTC.